These 26 T cell receptor beta chains were all obtained from the same sample, sequenced in a study of cytomegalovirus exposure and HLA in healthy donors. Use of 60 Vbeta and 13 Jbeta primers characterized the PCR. Method: immunoSEQ multiplex PCR; TCRdb's copy keeps in-frame clones and lacks some. The table includes about 140,000 clones, roughly 88% detected once. The sequencing input was PBMCs. These receptors were obtained from a woman aged 40 to 49 in good health and CMV-seronegative.

The chain employs TRBV19 and TRBJ1-4; D possibly corresponds to TRBD1 (5 bases). The CDR3 sequence is 13 residues long. The V end was cut by 7 bases, the J end by 7 bases, with 13 bases between. Germline V lookup: CDR1 LNHDA, CDR2 SQIVND (reference sequence). The CDR3 DNA follows: TGTGCCAGTATCAGGGCCTCTGGTGAAAAACTGTTTTTT. It specifies CASIRASGEKLFF.

This chain uses TRBV7-9 with TRBJ2-5; 8 bases are a match to TRBD2. The J call could be wrong; TRBJ2-7 is a better fit for the DNA end. CDR3 length: 14 residues. CDR1 is SEHNR, CDR2 FQNEAQ, per germline (reference sequence). CDR3 residues: CASSLGWREDEQYF. CDR3 in DNA: TGTGCCAGCAGCTTGGGTTGGCGGGAGGACGAGCAGTACTTC.

V and J are TRBV7-2 and TRBJ2-1, with 12 positions matching TRBD1. The CDR3 spans 16 residues. J lost 7 bases, V lost 5 bases, and 9 bases had no gene match. Germline V lookup: CDR1 SGHTA, CDR2 FQGNSA. The CDR3 spells CASSLGTGGVRNEQFF. CDR3 nucleotide sequence: TGTGCCAGCAGCCTAGGGACAGGGGGCGTTAGGAATGAGCAGTTCTTC.

The CDR3 nucleotides read TGTGCCAGCAGCTACAGGGCCAGCAATCAGCCCCAGCATTTT. Translation: CASSYRASNQPQHF. This chain connects TRBV27 to TRBJ1-5; a weak D match, TRBD1 (6 bases). Germline lookup yields CDR1 MNHEY and CDR2 SMNVEV (reference sequence). Deletions cut 6 bases from V and 1 base from J, with 10 bases between. The CDR3 is 14 amino acids.

This clone was seen once. This rearrangement joins TRBV25-1 to TRBJ2-2; tentative D call: TRBD2 (5 bases). This CDR3 has 17 amino acids. The germline gives CDR1 MGHDK, CDR2 SYGVNS. The V gene lost 3 bases and the J gene lost 3 bases, with 17 bases spanning the gap. DNA of the CDR3: TGTGCCAGCAGTGAGGTCCGGCCCGGGGTAGACACCGGGGAGCTGTTTTTT. It codes for CASSEVRPGVDTGELFF.

The chain joins TRBV2 to TRBJ1-2, with TRBD1 matching over 7 bases. V lost 6 bases and J lost 2; bases outside the gene matches: 3. CDR3 length: 13 amino acids. Germline CDR1 is SNHLY and CDR2 is FYNNEI. The CDR3 region has the DNA TGTGCCAGCAGACAGACAGGGAACTATGGCTACACCTTC. It yields the protein CASRQTGNYGYTF.

J is TRBJ1-1 and V is TRBV5-5, with TRBD1 identical over 7 bases. This CDR3 is 15 amino acids long. The V and J ends lost 1 base and 5 bases, in that order; junction bases with no gene match: 8. CDR1 SGHKS and CDR2 YYEKEE come from the germline V gene (reference sequence). CDR3 DNA sequence: TGTGCCAGCAGCTTGTCGGCCAGGGGGAAGACTGAAGCTTTCTTT. Protein: CASSLSARGKTEAFF.

The CDR3 nucleotides read TGTGCCAGCACCTCAGGGTGGACCTCTTCACCCCTCCACTTT. Its translation: CASTSGWTSSPLHF. This rearrangement joins TRBV11-1 to TRBJ1-6; D perhaps matches TRBD1 (5 bases). CDR3 length: 14 amino acids. Trimming stripped 7 bases from V and 9 bases from J, with 16 bases between. In germline, CDR1 is SGHAT, CDR2 FQDESV (reference sequence).

This chain connects TRBV7-3 to TRBJ2-1; D uncertain. The CDR3 length is 12 residues. V was clipped by 5 bases and J by 7 bases, with 9 bases between them. CDR1 is SGHTA, CDR2 FQGTGA, per germline. The CDR3 bases are TGTGCCAGCAGCAAGACAAATAATGAGCAGTTCTTC. Translating it yields CASSKTNNEQFF.

This clone appeared a single time. The V call is TRBV18, the J call TRBJ1-2; 10 bases map to TRBD1. The CDR3 sequence is 16 residues long. Germline V gene data show CDR1 as KGHSH and CDR2 as LQKENI. Trimming cost V 4 bases and J 3 bases; bases outside gene matches: 8. The CDR3 sequence is CASSLRGTGEDYGYTF. The CDR3 nucleotides read TGTGCCAGCTCACTACGTGGGACAGGGGAGGACTATGGCTACACCTTC.

This sequence joins TRBV7-3 and TRBJ2-7; D possibly corresponds to TRBD2 (6 bases). Germline values: CDR1 SGHTA, CDR2 FQGTGA. CDR3 length equals 15 residues. The V end lost 5 bases, the J end lost 0 bases, and 14 bases lay between the germline ends. CDR3 DNA: TGTGCCAGCAGCCCCGAGGGGACTCACTCCTACGAGCAGTACTTC. Residues: CASSPEGTHSYEQYF.

This clone has only one observation. The rearrangement uses TRBV5-4 and TRBJ2-5, with a tentative D call TRBD1 (6 bases). CDR3 length equals 15 residues. Trimming stripped 4 bases from V and 2 bases from J, with 15 bases between. Germline V lookup: CDR1 SGHNT, CDR2 YYREEE (reference sequence). CDR3 protein: CASSDSTGPQETQYF. Written as DNA, the CDR3 is TGTGCCAGCAGCGATTCGACAGGACCACAAGAGACCCAGTACTTC.

The J gene is TRBJ2-2, the V gene TRBV19; D not certain. Trimming took off 3 bases at V and 4 bases at J, with 6 bases between the two ends. The CDR3 is 13 amino acids. Looked up from germline, CDR1 is LNHDA and CDR2 is SQIVND (reference sequence). CDR3 loop: CASSIQRTGELFF. The CDR3 nucleotides read TGTGCCAGTAGTATCCAGCGCACCGGGGAGCTGTTTTTT.

V usage is TRBV10-3 and J usage is TRBJ2-3, with D maybe TRBD1 (6 bases). This CDR3 region has 12 residues. The germline V and J ends were trimmed by 6 bases and 4 bases, with 8 bases remaining between them. In germline, CDR1 is ENHRY, CDR2 SYGVKD. CDR3 sequence (DNA): TGTGCCATCAGGGGACACCCAGATACGCAGTATTTT. Translating gives CAIRGHPDTQYF.

This rearrangement joins TRBV28 to TRBJ2-7; TRBD1 agrees at 9 bases. Germline V gives CDR1 MDHEN, CDR2 SYDVKM. Trimming removed 6 bases from V and 0 bases from J; junction bases left unmatched: 6. The CDR3 runs to 15 residues. The CDR3 DNA follows: TGTGCCAGCAGCCATGGGACAGGGAGCTCCTACGAGCAGTACTTC. It translates to CASSHGTGSSYEQYF.

This chain connects TRBV7-9 to TRBJ1-2; 7 positions agree with TRBD1. The CDR3 spans 14 residues. Germline V lookup: CDR1 SEHNR, CDR2 FQNEAQ (reference sequence). The ends lost 5 bases at V and 4 bases at J; junction bases unmatched: 7. The CDR3 coding sequence is TGTGCCAGCAGCGATCTACAGGGGACCTATGGCTACACCTTC. As protein: CASSDLQGTYGYTF. Drawing the rest from reference TRBV7-9 and TRBJ1-2, the complete variable domain is DTGVSQNPRHKITKRGQNVTFRCDPISEHNRLYWYRQTLGQGPEFLTYFQNEAQLEKSRLLSDRFSAERPKGSFSTLEIQRTEQGDSAMYLCASSDLQGTYGYTFGSGTRLTVV.

The V call is TRBV28, the J call TRBJ1-2; 10 bases are shared with TRBD1. Germline V lookup: CDR1 MDHEN, CDR2 SYDVKM. The V segment lost 5 bases and the J segment 6 bases; nucleotides outside the gene matches: 3. This CDR3 has 13 residues. CDR3 sequence: CASSRQGAHGYTF. The DNA of the CDR3 is TGTGCCAGCAGTCGACAGGGGGCCCATGGCTACACCTTC.

The J gene is TRBJ2-6, the V gene TRBV28; a weak D match, TRBD1 (6 bases). Germline V gene data show CDR1 as MDHEN and CDR2 as SYDVKM. V gave up 5 bases and J gave up 2 bases, with 13 bases separating them. This CDR3 spans 16 amino acids. The CDR3 DNA reads as TGTGCCAGCAGTCCCCCTACAGGGACTGGGGCCAACGTCCTGACTTTC. Amino acids: CASSPPTGTGANVLTF.

The gene calls are TRBV2 and TRBJ2-1; D gene ambiguous. There are 15 residues in the CDR3. CDR1 and CDR2 (germline): SNHLY, FYNNEI. V was trimmed by 4 bases and J by 4 bases, leaving 14 bases between them. The DNA for the CDR3 is TGTGCCAGCAGTGGCGACGGCGGCTCGTACAATGAGCAGTTCTTC. The encoded protein is CASSGDGGSYNEQFF.

V and J are TRBV29-1 and TRBJ2-1; possibly TRBD2 for D (5 bases). Germline lookup yields CDR1 SQVTM and CDR2 ANQGSEA. There are 15 residues in the CDR3. Trimming took off 3 bases at V and 6 bases at J, with 18 bases between the two ends. CDR3: CSVDSSLARSNEQFF. The CDR3 DNA sequence: TGCAGCGTTGATTCCTCCCTAGCACGGTCCAATGAGCAGTTCTTC.

The chain carries TRBV28 and TRBJ1-1, with 8 bases lining up with TRBD1. In germline, CDR1 is MDHEN, CDR2 SYDVKM. Trimming removed 7 bases from V and 1 base from J; junction bases left unmatched: 5. This CDR3 contains 14 residues. CDR3 sequence reads: CASNGQGSNTEAFF. CDR3 DNA: TGTGCCAGCAACGGACAGGGATCGAACACTGAAGCTTTCTTT.

The rearrangement joins TRBV29-1 to TRBJ2-1, with 8 bases aligning to TRBD1. V shed 6 bases, J shed 4 bases, and the junction held 8 bases outside the gene matches. This CDR3 has 14 amino acids. The V gene's germline CDR1 is SQVTM and CDR2 ANQGSEA. For the CDR3, the DNA is TGCAGCGTCGGGGGACAGGTTCGGTACAATGAGCAGTTCTTC. Amino acid sequence: CSVGGQVRYNEQFF.

The rearrangement links TRBV18 to TRBJ1-5; tentative D call: TRBD1 (6 bases). From germline, CDR1 is KGHSH and CDR2 LQKENI. Trimming pared 3 bases from V and 0 bases from J, leaving 12 bases between. The CDR3 spans 16 residues. CDR3 sequence: CASSPRQDYSNQPQHF. Here the CDR3 DNA reads TGTGCCAGCTCACCTCGACAGGATTATAGCAATCAGCCCCAGCATTTT.

The chain has TRBV9 and TRBJ2-5, with 10 bases matching TRBD2. The germline CDR1 and CDR2 sequences are SGDLS and YYNGEE. V trimming: 2 bases; J trimming: 3 bases; junction bases outside the gene matches: 10. The CDR3 length is 17 residues. The CDR3 sequence: CASSVFPSGRSEETQYF. The CDR3 region has the DNA TGTGCCAGCAGCGTGTTCCCTAGCGGGAGATCCGAAGAGACCCAGTACTTC.

The chain combines TRBV7-8 with TRBJ2-1; TRBD2 agrees at 10 bases. Losses at the gene ends were 4 bases for V and 5 bases for J; bases not matched to a gene: 8. Germline loops: CDR1 SGHVS, CDR2 FQNEAQ. CDR3 length: 16 residues. The CDR3 sequence: CASSWLAGGGDNEQFF. The CDR3 DNA is TGTGCCAGCAGCTGGTTAGCGGGAGGAGGGGACAATGAGCAGTTCTTC.

The chain has TRBV6-6 and TRBJ1-5, with D possibly matching TRBD1 (5 bases). The CDR3 totals 14 residues. Germline CDR1 reads MNHNY; CDR2 reads SVGAGI (reference sequence). V lost 8 bases and J lost 3, with 14 bases in between. CDR3 sequence (DNA): TGTGCCAGCGACGGTGGGACTCTCAATCAGCCCCAGCATTTT. The encoded protein is CASDGGTLNQPQHF.